These 14 T cell receptor beta chains came from one sample sequenced in a study of regulatory T cells in long-lasting Graves disease. In building TCR beta libraries, iRepertoire HTBI primers were used together with Arm-PCR of CDR3 regions. TCRdb used MiXCR to reprocess the multiplex PCR reads, holding one entry per CDR3 protein. In the table there are roughly 500,000 distinct CDR3 sequences, 20% to 25% of which are singletons. Documented time point: persistent/refractory GD, antithyroid drugs over 5 years with positive TRAb. From PBMCs, RNA was extracted and then used to make the TCR library. Sequencing used peripheral blood mononuclear cells (PBMCs), obtained when the disease was refractory, from a patient treated with antithyroid drugs. These receptors were taken from a female donor with Graves disease.

A few counts support this clonotype. The V and J genes are TRBV12-5 and TRBJ1-1; D is undetermined. CDR3 length: 12 residues. CDR1 and CDR2 from the germline V gene are LGHNT and FRNRAP. Trimming took off 3 bases at V and 11 bases at J, with 13 bases between the two ends. In DNA, the CDR3 is TGTGCTAGTGGTTTAGGAATGTCGGGGGCTTTCTTT. It specifies CASGLGMSGAFF.

The V gene is TRBV7-9, the J gene TRBJ1-5; D not certain. V lost 5 bases and J 6 bases, leaving 11 bases between the germline ends. Germline CDR1 reads SEHNR; CDR2 reads FQNEAQ (reference sequence). This CDR3 is 13 amino acids long. The CDR3 sequence: CASSHDLRQPQHF. The CDR3 DNA is TGTGCCAGCAGCCACGATCTCCGTCAGCCCCAGCATTTT.

About this clonotype itself: Being one base from a much bigger clone, this may be a read error. V gene TRBV28 combines with J gene TRBJ1-5; no clear D. V dropped 4 bases and J dropped 4 bases, with 17 bases sitting between them. The CDR3 is made up of 16 amino acids. The germline CDR1 and CDR2 sequences are MDHEN and SYDVKM. The CDR3 is CASSCKTVILNQPQHF. As DNA, the CDR3 is TGTGCCAGCAGTTGTAAAACAGTGATCTTAAATCAGCCCCAGCATTTT.

In its sample, this clonotype was seen many times. The rearrangement links TRBV28 to TRBJ2-4, with TRBD2 matching over 13 bases. This CDR3 contains 18 residues. From germline, CDR1 is MDHEN and CDR2 SYDVKM. V shed 6 bases, J shed 0 bases, and the junction held 8 bases outside the gene matches. CDR3: CASSPRGTSGVAKNIQYF. CDR3 nucleotides: TGTGCCAGCAGCCCTCGTGGGACTAGCGGGGTAGCCAAAAACATTCAGTACTTC. Drawing the rest from reference TRBV28 and TRBJ2-4, the complete variable domain is DVKVTQSSRYLVKRTGEKVFLECVQDMDHENMFWYRQDPGLGLRLIYFSYDVKMKEKGDIPEGYSVSREKKERFSLILESASTNQTSMYLCASSPRGTSGVAKNIQYFGAGTRLSVL.

This clonotype was seen at least ten times. Germline and junction disagree at one end, which may indicate a read error. This chain connects TRBV7-7 to TRBJ1-5; no firm D call. Germline loops: CDR1 SSHAT, CDR2 FNYEAQ (reference sequence). The CDR3 sequence is 14 residues long. The CDR3 spells CASSLQDRDQPQHF. As DNA, the CDR3 is TGTGCTAGCAGCTTACAAGACCGCGATCAGCCCCAGCATTTT.

The chain couples TRBV27 to TRBJ1-4, with D tentatively TRBD1 (6 bases). Between the trimmed V and J ends, which lost 4 bases and 6 bases, there was a span of 21 bases. CDR1 is MNHEY and CDR2 is SMNVEV in the germline V gene (reference sequence). CDR3 length: 17 amino acids. The CDR3 here is CASSSDRQFEGDEKLFF. In DNA form, the CDR3 reads TGTGCCAGCAGTTCTGACAGGCAATTTGAGGGGGATGAAAAACTGTTTTTT.

Turning to this clonotype: A much larger clone differs from this one at a single base, so this may be a read error. The gene calls are TRBV12-3 or TRBV12-4 and TRBJ1-1, with unresolved D. This CDR3 has 15 residues. Trimming removed 5 bases at V and 2 bases at J, with 15 bases between. The CDR3 loop is CASSTRRVQNTEAFF. DNA of the CDR3: TGTGCCAGCAGTACAAGGAGAGTTCAAAACACTGAAGCTTTCTTT.

The chain recombines TRBV12-3 or TRBV12-4 with TRBJ2-5; 7 nucleotides line up with TRBD2. Trimming at V came to 1 base and at J to 5 bases, leaving 7 bases not matched to a gene. The CDR3 runs 15 residues. As DNA, the CDR3 is TGTGCCAGCAGTTTAGGGGAGGGTGTAGGGGAGACCCAGTACTTC. Translated, it gives CASSLGEGVGETQYF.

This clonotype was counted between two and nine times. The rearrangement links TRBV29-1 to TRBJ2-7, with D tentatively TRBD1 (6 bases). V was cut by 6 bases and J by 5 bases, with 17 bases left in between. CDR3 length: 13 residues. CDR1 and CDR2 from the germline V gene are SQVTM and ANQGSEA. The chain's CDR3 is CSVQGVRGDEQYF. Written as DNA, the CDR3 is TGCAGCGTGCAGGGTGTCAGGGGTGACGAGCAGTACTTC.

This clonotype was picked up many times. The chain carries TRBV28 and TRBJ1-2, with 11 bases fitting TRBD1. Germline V gene sequence: CDR1 MDHEN, CDR2 SYDVKM. V dropped 5 bases and J dropped 8; count of bases not matched to a gene: 7. The CDR3 consists of 14 residues. In nucleotides, the CDR3 is TGTGCCAGCAGTGTTCCGGGACAGGGGGACGGCTACACCTTC. Encoded protein: CASSVPGQGDGYTF.

This clonotype has just a few counts. This chain's CDR3 is CASSELPGPPPQHF. The CDR3 DNA reads as TGTGCCAGCAGTGAACTTCCGGGACCCCCACCCCAGCATTTT. This chain uses TRBV6-2 or TRBV6-3 with TRBJ1-5, with TRBD1 as a possible D gene (5 bases). This CDR3 is 14 amino acids long. Trimming pared 5 bases from V and 10 bases from J, leaving 18 bases between. The germline CDR1 and CDR2 sequences are MNHEY and SVGEGT.

In this sample, this clonotype turned up many times. The gene calls are TRBV6-5 and TRBJ2-7, with D perhaps matching TRBD1 (5 bases). V gave up 4 bases and J gave up 0 bases, with 10 bases separating them. The CDR3 loop spans 14 amino acids. CDR1 and CDR2 (germline): MNHEY, SVGAGI. The chain's CDR3 is CASSSTGVSYEQYF. CDR3 sequence (DNA): TGTGCCAGCAGTTCAACAGGCGTCTCCTACGAGCAGTACTTC.

V gene TRBV5-1 combines with J gene TRBJ1-6, with D possibly TRBD1 on 6 matching bases. The CDR3 has 15 residues. V shed 2 bases and J shed 1 base, with 7 bases lying between them. Germline CDR1 is SGHRS and CDR2 is YFSETQ. The DNA of the CDR3 is TGCGCCAGCAGCTTAACAGGGTCCTATAATTCACCCCTCCACTTT. This encodes CASSLTGSYNSPLHF.

This clonotype was observed a handful of times. CDR3 protein: CSVVTGGHAEAFF. CDR3 sequence (DNA): TGCAGCGTTGTGACAGGGGGGCACGCTGAAGCTTTCTTT. The gene calls are TRBV29-1 and TRBJ1-1; TRBD1 matches 9 bases. Trimming at V came to 4 bases and at J to 6 bases, leaving 6 bases not matched to a gene. The CDR3 consists of 13 residues. Germline loops: CDR1 SQVTM, CDR2 ANQGSEA.